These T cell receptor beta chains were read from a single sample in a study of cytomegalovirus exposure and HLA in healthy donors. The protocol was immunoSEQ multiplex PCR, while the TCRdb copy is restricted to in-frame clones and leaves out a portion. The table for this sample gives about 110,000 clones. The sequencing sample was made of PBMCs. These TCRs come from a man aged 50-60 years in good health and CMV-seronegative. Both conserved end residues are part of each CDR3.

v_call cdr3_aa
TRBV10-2 CASRPHGAGGNNEQFF
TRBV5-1 CASSLDPTGLQETQYF
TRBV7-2 CASSLAVLAGSEQYF
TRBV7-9 CASSPEMGFGSYEQYF
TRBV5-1 CASSLVQGPPTGELFF
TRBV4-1 CASSQVRGSGSHTDTQYF
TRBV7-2 CASSLSRIPWLSTDTQYF
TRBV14 CASSQATVVNTEAFF
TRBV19 CASSTTGLSYEQYF
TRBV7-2 CASSREPLGYGYTF
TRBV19 CASSMSSRGFQPQHF